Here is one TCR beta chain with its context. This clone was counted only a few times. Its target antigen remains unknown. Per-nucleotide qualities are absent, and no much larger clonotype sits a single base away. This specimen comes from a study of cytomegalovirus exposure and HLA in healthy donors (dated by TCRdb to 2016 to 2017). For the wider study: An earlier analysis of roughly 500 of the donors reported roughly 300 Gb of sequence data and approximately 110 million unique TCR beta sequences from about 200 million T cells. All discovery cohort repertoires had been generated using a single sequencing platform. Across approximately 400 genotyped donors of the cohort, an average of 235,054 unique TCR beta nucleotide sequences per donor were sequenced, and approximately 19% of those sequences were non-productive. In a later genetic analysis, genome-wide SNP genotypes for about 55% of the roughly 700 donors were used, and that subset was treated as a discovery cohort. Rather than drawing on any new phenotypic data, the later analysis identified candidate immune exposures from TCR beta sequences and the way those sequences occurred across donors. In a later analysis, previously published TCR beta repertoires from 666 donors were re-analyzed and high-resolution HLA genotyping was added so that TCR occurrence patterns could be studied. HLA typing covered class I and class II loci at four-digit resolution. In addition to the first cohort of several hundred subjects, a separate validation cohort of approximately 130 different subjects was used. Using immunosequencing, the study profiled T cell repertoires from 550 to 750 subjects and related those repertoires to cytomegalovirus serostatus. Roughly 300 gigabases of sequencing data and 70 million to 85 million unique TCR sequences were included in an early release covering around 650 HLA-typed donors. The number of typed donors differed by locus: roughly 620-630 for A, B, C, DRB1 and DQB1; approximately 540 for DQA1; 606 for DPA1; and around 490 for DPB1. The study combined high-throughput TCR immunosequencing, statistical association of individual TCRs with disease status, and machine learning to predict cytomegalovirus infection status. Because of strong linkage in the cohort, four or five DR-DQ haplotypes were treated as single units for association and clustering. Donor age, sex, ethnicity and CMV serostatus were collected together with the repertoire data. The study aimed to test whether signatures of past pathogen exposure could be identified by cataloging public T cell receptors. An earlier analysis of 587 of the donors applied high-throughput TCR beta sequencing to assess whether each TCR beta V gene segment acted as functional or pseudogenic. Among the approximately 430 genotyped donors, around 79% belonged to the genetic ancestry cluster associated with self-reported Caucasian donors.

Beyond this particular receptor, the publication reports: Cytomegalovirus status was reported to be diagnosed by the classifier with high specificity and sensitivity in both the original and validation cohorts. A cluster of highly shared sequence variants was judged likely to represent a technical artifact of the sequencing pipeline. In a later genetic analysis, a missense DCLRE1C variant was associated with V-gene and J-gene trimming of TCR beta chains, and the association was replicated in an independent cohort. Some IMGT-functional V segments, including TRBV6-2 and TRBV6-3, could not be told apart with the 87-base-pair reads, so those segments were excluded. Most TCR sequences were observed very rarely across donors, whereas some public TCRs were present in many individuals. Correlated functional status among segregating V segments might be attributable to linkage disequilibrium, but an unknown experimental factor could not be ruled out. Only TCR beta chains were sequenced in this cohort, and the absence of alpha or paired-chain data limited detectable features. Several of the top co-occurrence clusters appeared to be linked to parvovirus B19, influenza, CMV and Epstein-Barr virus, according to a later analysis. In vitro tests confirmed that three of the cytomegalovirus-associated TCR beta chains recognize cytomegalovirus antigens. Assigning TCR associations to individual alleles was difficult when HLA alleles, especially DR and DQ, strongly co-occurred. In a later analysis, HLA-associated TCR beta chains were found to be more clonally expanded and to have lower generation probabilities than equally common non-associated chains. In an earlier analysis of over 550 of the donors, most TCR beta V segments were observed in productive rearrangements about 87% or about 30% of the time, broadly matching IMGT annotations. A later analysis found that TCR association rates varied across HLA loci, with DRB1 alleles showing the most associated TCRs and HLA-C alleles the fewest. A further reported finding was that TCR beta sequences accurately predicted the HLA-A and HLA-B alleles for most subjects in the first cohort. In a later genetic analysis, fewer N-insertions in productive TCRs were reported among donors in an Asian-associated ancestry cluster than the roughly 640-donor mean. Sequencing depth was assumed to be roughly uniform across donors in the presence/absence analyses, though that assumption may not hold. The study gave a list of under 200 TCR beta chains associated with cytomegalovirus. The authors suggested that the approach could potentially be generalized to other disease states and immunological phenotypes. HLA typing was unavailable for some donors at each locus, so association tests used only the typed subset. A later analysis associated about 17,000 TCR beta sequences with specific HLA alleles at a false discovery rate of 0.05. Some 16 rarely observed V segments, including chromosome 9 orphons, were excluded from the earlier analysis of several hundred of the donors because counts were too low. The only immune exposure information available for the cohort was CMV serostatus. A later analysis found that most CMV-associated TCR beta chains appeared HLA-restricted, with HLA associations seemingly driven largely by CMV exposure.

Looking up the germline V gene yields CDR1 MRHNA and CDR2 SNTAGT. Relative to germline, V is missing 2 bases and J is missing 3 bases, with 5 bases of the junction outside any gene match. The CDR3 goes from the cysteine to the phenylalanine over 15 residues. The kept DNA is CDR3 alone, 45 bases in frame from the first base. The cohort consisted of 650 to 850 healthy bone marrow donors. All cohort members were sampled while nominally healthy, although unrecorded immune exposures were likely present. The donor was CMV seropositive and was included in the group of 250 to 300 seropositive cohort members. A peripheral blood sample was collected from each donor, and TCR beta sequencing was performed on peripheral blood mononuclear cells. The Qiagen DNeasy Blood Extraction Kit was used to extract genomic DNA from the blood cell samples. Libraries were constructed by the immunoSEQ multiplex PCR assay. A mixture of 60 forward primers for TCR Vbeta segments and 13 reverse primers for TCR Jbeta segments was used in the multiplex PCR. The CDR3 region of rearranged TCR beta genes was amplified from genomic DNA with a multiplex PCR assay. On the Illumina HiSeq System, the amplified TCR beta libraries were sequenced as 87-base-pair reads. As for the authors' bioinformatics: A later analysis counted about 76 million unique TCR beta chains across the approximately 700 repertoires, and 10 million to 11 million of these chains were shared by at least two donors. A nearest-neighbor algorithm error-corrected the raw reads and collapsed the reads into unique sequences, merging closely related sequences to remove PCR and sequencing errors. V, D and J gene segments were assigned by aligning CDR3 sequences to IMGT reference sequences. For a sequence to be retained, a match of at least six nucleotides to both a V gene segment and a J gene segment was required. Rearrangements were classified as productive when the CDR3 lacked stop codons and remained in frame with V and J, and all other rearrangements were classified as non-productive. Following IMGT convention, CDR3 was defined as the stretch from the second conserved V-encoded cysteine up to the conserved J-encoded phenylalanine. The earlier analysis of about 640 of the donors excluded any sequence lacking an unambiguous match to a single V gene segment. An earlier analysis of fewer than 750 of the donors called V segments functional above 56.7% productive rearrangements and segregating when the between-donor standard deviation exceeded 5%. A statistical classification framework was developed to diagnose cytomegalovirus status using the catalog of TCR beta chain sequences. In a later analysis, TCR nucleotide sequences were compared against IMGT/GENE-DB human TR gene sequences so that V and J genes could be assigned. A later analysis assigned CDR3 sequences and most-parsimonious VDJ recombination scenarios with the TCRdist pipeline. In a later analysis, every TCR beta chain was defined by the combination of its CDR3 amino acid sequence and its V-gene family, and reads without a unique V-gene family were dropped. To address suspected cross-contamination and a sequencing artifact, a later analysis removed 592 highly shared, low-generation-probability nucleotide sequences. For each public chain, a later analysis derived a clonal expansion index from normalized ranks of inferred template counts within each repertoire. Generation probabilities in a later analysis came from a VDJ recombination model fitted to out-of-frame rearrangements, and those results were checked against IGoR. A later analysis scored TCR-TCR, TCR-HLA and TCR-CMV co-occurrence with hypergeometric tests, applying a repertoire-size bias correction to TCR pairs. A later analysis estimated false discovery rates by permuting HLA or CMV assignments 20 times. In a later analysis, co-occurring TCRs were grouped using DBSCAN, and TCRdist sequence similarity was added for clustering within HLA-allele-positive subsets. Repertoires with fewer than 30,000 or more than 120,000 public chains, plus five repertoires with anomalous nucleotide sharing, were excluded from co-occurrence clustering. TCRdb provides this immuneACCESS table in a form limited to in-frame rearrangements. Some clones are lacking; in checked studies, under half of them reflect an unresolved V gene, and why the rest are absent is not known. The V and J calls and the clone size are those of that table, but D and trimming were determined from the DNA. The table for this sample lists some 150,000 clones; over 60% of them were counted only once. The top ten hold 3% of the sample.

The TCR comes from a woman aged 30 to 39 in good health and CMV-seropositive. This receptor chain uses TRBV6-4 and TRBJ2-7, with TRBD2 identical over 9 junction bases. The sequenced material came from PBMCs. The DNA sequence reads TGTGCCAGCAGTGACAGGACTAGCGCAATCTACGAGCAGTACTTC. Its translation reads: CASSDRTSAIYEQYF.